The 7 T cell receptor beta chains below all came from one sample that was sequenced in a study of identical twins. MiXCR, run by TCRdb on the 5' RACE reads, gives a single entry per CDR3 protein. The sample has about 570,000 distinct CDR3 sequences, approximately 10% seen once. The sample was also linked to a second study, of yellow fever vaccine responses in identical twins.

The sequenced material came from PBMCs. These receptors all stem from a woman aged 18-29 years in good health.

CDR3 nucleotide sequence: TGCAGTGCTTCCGCCGGAGGTAGCGAGCTGTTTTTT. Protein sequence: CSASAGGSELFF. V is TRBV20-1 and J is TRBJ2-2; the D gene is possibly TRBD2 (5 bases). Deletions cut 5 bases from V and 11 bases from J, with 15 bases between. From germline, CDR1 is DFQATT and CDR2 SNEGSKA (reference sequence). There are 12 residues in the CDR3.

This clonotype appeared many times. The genes are TRBV5-1 and TRBJ2-1; weak D call: TRBD2 (6 bases). This CDR3 comprises 14 residues. The V gene lost 0 bases and the J gene lost 8 bases, with 12 bases spanning the gap. Germline values: CDR1 SGHRS, CDR2 YFSETQ. The chain's CDR3 is CASSLGTTGDEQFF. In DNA form, the CDR3 reads TGCGCCAGCAGCTTGGGGACCACGGGGGATGAGCAGTTCTTC.

The sample holds a few counts of this clonotype. The gene calls are TRBV20-1 and TRBJ2-7; no clear D. This CDR3 is built from 14 residues. In germline, CDR1 is DFQATT, CDR2 SNEGSKA (reference sequence). Trimming shortened V by 3 bases and J by 4 bases, and 16 bases separated the two germline ends. The CDR3 DNA follows: TGCAGTGCTAGGGCAGGCGAGTCCTTATACGAGCAGTACTTC. This translates into CSARAGESLYEQYF.

This clonotype has only a few counts. The chain is built from TRBV6-5 and TRBJ1-1, with D tentatively TRBD1 (5 bases). The CDR3 totals 16 residues. Between the trimmed V and J ends, which lost 0 bases and 7 bases, there was a span of 18 bases. Per the germline V gene, CDR1 is MNHEY and CDR2 is SVGAGI. The CDR3, as DNA: TGTGCCAGCAGTTACTCGGGACTCACAGGTACTGGTGAAGCTTTCTTT. Protein: CASSYSGLTGTGEAFF.

There are a few counts of this clonotype. The J gene is TRBJ2-6, the V gene TRBV3-1; D is perhaps TRBD1 (6 bases). V gave up 4 bases and J gave up 0 bases, with 10 bases separating them. Looked up from germline, CDR1 is LGHDT and CDR2 is YNNKEL (reference sequence). The CDR3 is 16 residues long. The CDR3: CASSPTGFSGANVLTF. CDR3 nucleotides: TGTGCCAGCAGCCCGACAGGTTTCTCTGGGGCCAACGTCCTGACTTTC.

This clonotype was found many times. The J gene is TRBJ2-7, the V gene TRBV5-1, with a tentative D call TRBD1 (5 bases). The V gene lost 0 bases and the J gene lost 0 bases, with 13 bases spanning the gap. The CDR3 sequence is 16 residues long. From germline, CDR1 is SGHRS and CDR2 YFSETQ. CDR3 protein: CASSLGGQRSSYEQYF. The CDR3 DNA is TGCGCCAGCAGCTTGGGGGGCCAGCGAAGCTCCTACGAGCAGTACTTC.

This clonotype was counted at least ten times. The J gene is TRBJ2-7, the V gene TRBV4-1; 10 bases fit TRBD2. After removal of 5 bases from V and 3 bases from J, the junction contained 4 bases not matched to a gene. Germline lookup yields CDR1 MGHRA and CDR2 YSYEKL. The CDR3 has 14 residues. The CDR3 sequence: CASSLAGGNYEQYF. CDR3 sequence (DNA): TGCGCCAGCAGCTTAGCGGGAGGAAACTACGAGCAGTACTTC.